One and the same sample provided the 27 T cell receptor beta chains below, sequenced in a study of T cell responses to AZD1222 COVID-19 vaccine. Method: immunoSEQ multiplex PCR; TCRdb's copy keeps in-frame clones and lacks some. Of some 47,000 clones in the sample, 87% were seen once. This specimen was peripheral blood, taken 28 days after the second AZD1222 dose. The origin of the receptors is an adult who received the AZD1222 COVID-19 vaccine.

The rearrangement uses TRBV7-8 and TRBJ2-5, with a possible D match to TRBD1 (5 bases). The CDR3 contains 14 residues. The V and J ends lost 5 bases and 2 bases respectively, with 12 bases between them. Germline V gene sequence: CDR1 SGHVS, CDR2 FQNEAQ. Written as DNA, the CDR3 is TGTGCCAGCAGCGCCGACAGAATTCAAGAGACCCAGTACTTC. Translating gives CASSADRIQETQYF.

The table lists this clone with a count of one. The gene calls are TRBV2 and TRBJ1-1; D is unclear. CDR1 is SNHLY, CDR2 FYNNEI, per germline. The length of the CDR3 is 11 residues. Trimming removed 9 bases from V and 1 base from J, with 6 bases in between. The DNA of the CDR3 is TGTGCCAGTCTGGAGAACACTGAAGCTTTCTTT. It yields the protein CASLENTEAFF.

The V and J genes are TRBV29-1 and TRBJ1-1; a possible D gene is TRBD1 (6 bases). The germline V gene encodes CDR1 SQVTM and CDR2 ANQGSEA. V shed 0 bases and J shed 1 base, with 12 bases lying between them. The CDR3 is 15 residues long. CDR3 in DNA: TGCAGCGTTGAAGAAGGGGGAGCGGGGAACACTGAAGCTTTCTTT. This sequence encodes CSVEEGGAGNTEAFF.

The genes are TRBV27 and TRBJ1-2, with no clear D. Trimming removed 3 bases from V and 9 bases from J, with 11 bases in between. Germline CDR1 reads MNHEY; CDR2 reads SMNVEV (reference sequence). The CDR3 totals 12 residues. As DNA, the CDR3 is TGTGCCAGCAGTTTGTCAGGTTCGAGCTACACCTTC. It codes for CASSLSGSSYTF.

This clone was detected only a few times. V usage is TRBV19 and J usage is TRBJ1-5; no firm D call. In germline, CDR1 is LNHDA, CDR2 SQIVND (reference sequence). V shed 4 bases and J shed 3 bases, with 13 bases lying between them. This CDR3 comprises 15 residues. The CDR3 bases are TGTGCCAGTAGTACCGCCCAGATTACCAATCAGCCCCAGCATTTT. Its protein is CASSTAQITNQPQHF.

A single count supports this clone. The chain uses TRBV11-2 and TRBJ2-7, with D possibly matching TRBD2 (5 bases). The CDR3 totals 16 residues. Between the trimmed V and J ends, which lost 2 bases and 3 bases, there was a span of 17 bases. Germline V gene sequence: CDR1 SGHAT, CDR2 FQNNGV. This chain's CDR3 is CASSLRSTTDYYEQYF. CDR3 nucleotides: TGTGCCAGCAGCTTAAGGTCGACTACTGACTACTACGAGCAGTACTTC.

The rearrangement joins TRBV28 to TRBJ1-4, with D possibly TRBD1 on 6 matching bases. V lost 5 bases to trimming and J lost 7 bases, with 14 bases between them. Germline CDR1 and CDR2: MDHEN and SYDVKM. The CDR3 sequence is 14 residues long. The CDR3, as DNA: TGTGCCAGCAGTGAACAGGGTGGGAGTGAAAAACTGTTTTTT. As protein: CASSEQGGSEKLFF.

The chain recombines TRBV6-1 with TRBJ2-1, with 7 bases that match TRBD1. With V trimmed by 3 bases and J by 8 bases, 13 bases remained unmatched. Germline V gene lookup returns CDR1 MNHNS and CDR2 SASEGT. The CDR3 is 16 residues long. CDR3 residues: CASSDDRDRAVDEQFF. Here the CDR3 DNA reads TGTGCCAGCAGTGACGATCGAGACAGGGCAGTCGATGAGCAGTTCTTC.

The rearrangement joins TRBV20-1 to TRBJ1-5; D remains unclear. The CDR3 runs 11 residues. Germline V gene lookup returns CDR1 DFQATT and CDR2 SNEGSKA (reference sequence). The V end lost 4 bases, the J end lost 0 bases, and 1 base lay between the germline ends. Written as DNA, the CDR3 is TGCAGTGCTAATAGCAATCAGCCCCAGCATTTT. Its translation is CSANSNQPQHF.

This chain connects TRBV5-1 to TRBJ2-7; D is uncertain. The CDR3 is 14 residues long. CDR1 is SGHRS and CDR2 is YFSETQ in the germline V gene. Trimming took off 0 bases at V and 0 bases at J, with 7 bases between the two ends. CDR3 sequence reads: CASSLDGTSYEQYF. CDR3 sequence (DNA): TGCGCCAGCAGCTTGGACGGCACCTCCTACGAGCAGTACTTC.

CDR3 sequence (DNA): TGTGCCAGCAGTGACAGGGCCCTGGCACATGGCTACACCTTC. Translated, it gives CASSDRALAHGYTF. This chain uses TRBV6-1 with TRBJ1-2; maybe TRBD1 (5 bases). Germline CDR1 reads MNHNS; CDR2 reads SASEGT. The CDR3 sequence is 14 residues long. The V end was cut by 3 bases, the J end by 6 bases, with 14 bases between.

This sequence joins TRBV5-1 and TRBJ1-6, with 7 bases matching TRBD1. Germline-derived CDR1 and CDR2 are SGHRS and YFSETQ. The CDR3 runs to 16 residues. V shed 2 bases, J shed 5 bases, and the junction held 7 bases outside the gene matches. DNA for the CDR3: TGCGCCAGCAGCTTCCTTGGACAGGAGGATAATTCACCCCTCCACTTT. Protein product: CASSFLGQEDNSPLHF.

This chain links TRBV28 with TRBJ1-1; D is undetermined. With 6 bases removed from V and 7 bases from J, the gap between germline ends came to 12 bases. Germline V lookup: CDR1 MDHEN, CDR2 SYDVKM. The CDR3 runs 12 residues. As DNA, the CDR3 is TGTGCCAGCAGCCCTCGTTGGGGTGAAGCTTTCTTT. Translation gives CASSPRWGEAFF.

The V gene is TRBV5-1, the J gene TRBJ2-2, with D possibly matching TRBD1 (7 bases). The CDR3 is made up of 13 amino acids. Trimming left V 7 bases short and J 10 bases short, with 17 bases between. Germline values: CDR1 SGHRS, CDR2 YFSETQ. The CDR3 is CASVLEGATELFF. The CDR3 DNA reads as TGCGCCAGCGTTTTGGAGGGGGCAACGGAGCTGTTTTTT. Variable domain in full (rest from reference TRBV5-1 and TRBJ2-2): KAGVTQTPRYLIKTRGQQVTLSCSPISGHRSVSWYQQTPGQGLQFLFEYFSETQRNKGNFPGRFSGRQFSNSRSEMNVSTLELGDSALYLCASVLEGATELFFGEGSRLTVL.

The V and J genes are TRBV3-1 (or the pseudogene TRBV3-2) and TRBJ1-3; D unresolved. The germline V and J ends were trimmed by 0 bases and 1 base, with 7 bases remaining between them. Germline-derived CDR1 and CDR2 are LGHDT and YNNKEL (reference sequence). This CDR3 contains 15 residues. As DNA, the CDR3 is TGTGCCAGCAGCCAAGATCTAGTTTCTGGAAACACCATATATTTT. It yields the protein CASSQDLVSGNTIYF.

The chain joins TRBV19 to TRBJ2-1; the D gene is possibly TRBD2 (5 bases). The CDR3 runs 13 residues. V gave up 2 bases and J gave up 12 bases, with 14 bases separating them. Germline V CDR1 and CDR2: LNHDA, SQIVND (reference sequence). The CDR3 protein is CASSINGGPRQFF. CDR3 DNA: TGTGCCAGTAGTATAAACGGCGGGCCCAGGCAGTTCTTC.

V and J are TRBV5-6 and TRBJ2-1; a possible D gene is TRBD2 (5 bases). Per the germline V gene, CDR1 is SGHDT and CDR2 is YYEEEE. Deletions cut 0 bases from V and 4 bases from J, with 11 bases between. The CDR3 runs to 15 residues. The CDR3 DNA follows: TGTGCCAGCAGCTTGGGTCCAGCGGAATACAATGAGCAGTTCTTC. Translated: CASSLGPAEYNEQFF.

The chain uses TRBV24-1 and TRBJ2-1; 9 bases are shared with TRBD2. The V gene end was trimmed by 4 bases and the J gene end by 7 bases; junction bases not matched to a gene: 10. Looked up from germline, CDR1 is KGHDR and CDR2 is SFDVKD. CDR3 length equals 16 residues. Here the CDR3 DNA reads TGTGCCACCAGTGACCTAGGGGCGGGGGGGTTAAATGAGCAGTTCTTC. Its translation: CATSDLGAGGLNEQFF.

This clone was counted once. The rearrangement joins TRBV16 to TRBJ2-7; 8 bases align to TRBD2. V was pared by 0 bases and J by 9 bases, with 7 bases of the junction left unmatched. This CDR3 is 14 amino acids long. Per germline, CDR1 KGHSY and CDR2 FQNENV. The DNA for the CDR3 is TGTGCCAGCAGCCAATCGCGGGGGGCGAGTCGGCAGTACTTC. Translating it yields CASSQSRGASRQYF. Drawing the rest from reference TRBV16 and TRBJ2-7, the complete variable domain is GEEVAQTPKHLVRGEGQKAKLYCAPIKGHSYVFWYQQVLKNEFKFLISFQNENVFDETGMPKERFSAKCLPNSPCSLEIQATKLEDSAVYFCASSQSRGASRQYFGPGTRLTVT.

V and J are TRBV3-1 (or the pseudogene TRBV3-2) and TRBJ1-1; D remains unclear. The germline V gene encodes CDR1 LGHDT and CDR2 YNNKEL (reference sequence). This CDR3 has 13 residues. The V end lost 7 bases, the J end lost 0 bases, and 9 bases lay between the germline ends. The CDR3 DNA reads TGTGCCAGCACCCGTTCGGTGAACACTGAAGCTTTCTTT. Encoded protein: CASTRSVNTEAFF.

V is TRBV6-5 and J is TRBJ2-4; D not certain. This CDR3 has 14 amino acids. Germline V CDR1 and CDR2: MNHEY, SVGAGI. The V and J ends lost 6 bases and 0 bases respectively, with 9 bases between them. CDR3 sequence reads: CASRLTVAKNIQYF. CDR3 bases: TGTGCCAGCAGGCTGACGGTAGCCAAAAACATTCAGTACTTC.

The gene calls are TRBV30 and TRBJ1-6, with TRBD1 as a possible D gene (6 bases). Germline V gives CDR1 GTSNPN, CDR2 SVGIG (reference sequence). CDR3 length: 15 amino acids. V dropped 0 bases and J dropped 9 bases, with 15 bases sitting between them. The CDR3 loop reads CAWSVLPGGVSPLHF. The CDR3 coding sequence is TGTGCCTGGAGTGTACTCCCCGGGGGCGTTTCACCCCTCCACTTT.

V usage is TRBV2 and J usage is TRBJ2-7; D unclear. Germline values: CDR1 SNHLY, CDR2 FYNNEI. V gave up 8 bases and J gave up 2 bases, with 10 bases separating them. The CDR3 has 12 residues. The CDR3 sequence is CASEGITYEQYF. DNA of the CDR3: TGTGCCAGCGAAGGCATTACCTACGAGCAGTACTTC.

J is TRBJ2-2 and V is TRBV5-4; D is uncertain. The CDR3 spans 14 residues. Trimming shortened V by 3 bases and J by 3 bases, and 9 bases separated the two germline ends. Germline V gene lookup returns CDR1 SGHNT and CDR2 YYREEE (reference sequence). As DNA, the CDR3 is TGTGCCAGCAGCTCCGGGTCTTACACCGGGGAGCTGTTTTTT. Its protein is CASSSGSYTGELFF.

V and J are TRBV28 and TRBJ2-7, with D tentatively TRBD1 or TRBD2 (6 bases each). The V end lost 4 bases, the J end lost 7 bases, and 11 bases lay between the germline ends. This CDR3 is built from 12 residues. Per germline, CDR1 MDHEN and CDR2 SYDVKM. The CDR3 is CASSSGAREQYF. CDR3 bases: TGTGCCAGCAGTTCGGGGGCACGGGAGCAGTACTTC.

The V gene is TRBV18, the J gene TRBJ2-5; D remains ambiguous. V gave up 5 bases and J gave up 5 bases, with 9 bases separating them. The germline V gene has CDR1 KGHSH and CDR2 LQKENI. CDR3 size: 12 residues. The CDR3 nucleotides read TGTGCCAGCTCAACCTTAGGGGAGACCCAGTACTTC. It encodes CASSTLGETQYF.

This chain uses TRBV28 with TRBJ1-2; D is perhaps TRBD1 (6 bases). Trimming stripped 8 bases from V and 2 bases from J, with 15 bases between. The CDR3 sequence is 14 residues long. Germline CDR1 reads MDHEN; CDR2 reads SYDVKM. The chain's CDR3 is CASGPGAGNYGYTF. The CDR3 DNA reads as TGTGCCAGCGGTCCGGGGGCAGGGAACTATGGCTACACCTTC.